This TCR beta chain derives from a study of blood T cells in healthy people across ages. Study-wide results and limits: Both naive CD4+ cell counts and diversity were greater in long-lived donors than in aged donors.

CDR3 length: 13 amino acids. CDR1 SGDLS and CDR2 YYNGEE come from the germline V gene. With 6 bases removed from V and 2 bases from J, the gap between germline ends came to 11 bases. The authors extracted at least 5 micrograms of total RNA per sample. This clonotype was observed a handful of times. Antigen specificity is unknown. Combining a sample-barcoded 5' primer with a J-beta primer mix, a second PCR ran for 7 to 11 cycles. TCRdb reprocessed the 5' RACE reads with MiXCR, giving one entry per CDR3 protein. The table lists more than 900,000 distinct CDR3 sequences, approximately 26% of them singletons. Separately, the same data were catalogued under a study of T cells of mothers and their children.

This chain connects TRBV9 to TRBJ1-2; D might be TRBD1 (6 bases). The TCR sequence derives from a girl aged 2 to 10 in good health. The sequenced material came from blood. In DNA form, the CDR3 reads TGTGCCAGCAAGGGGGAAACGAACTATGGCTACACCTTC. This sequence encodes CASKGETNYGYTF.